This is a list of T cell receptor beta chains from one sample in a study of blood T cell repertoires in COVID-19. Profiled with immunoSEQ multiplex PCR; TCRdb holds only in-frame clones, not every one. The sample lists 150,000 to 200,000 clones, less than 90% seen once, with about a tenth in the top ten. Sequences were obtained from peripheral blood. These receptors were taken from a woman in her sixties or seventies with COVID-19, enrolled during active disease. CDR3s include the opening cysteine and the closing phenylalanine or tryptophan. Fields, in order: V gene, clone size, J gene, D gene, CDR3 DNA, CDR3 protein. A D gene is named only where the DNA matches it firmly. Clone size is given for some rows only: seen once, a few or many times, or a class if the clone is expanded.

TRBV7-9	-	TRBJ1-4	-	TGTGCCAGCAGACCGAACAGGGCCCGTGCAACTAATGAAAAACTGTTTTTT	CASRPNRARATNEKLFF
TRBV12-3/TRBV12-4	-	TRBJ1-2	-	TGTGCCAGCGAGGGTAACTATGGCTACACCTTC	CASEGNYGYTF
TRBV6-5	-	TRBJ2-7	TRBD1	TGTGCCAGCAGTCCAGACAGGGGGGACACCTACGAGCAGTACTTC	CASSPDRGDTYEQYF
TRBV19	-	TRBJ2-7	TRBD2	TGTGCCACTAGCGGGAACTCCTACGAGCAGTACTTC	CATSGNSYEQYF
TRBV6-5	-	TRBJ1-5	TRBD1	TGTGCCAGCAGTTACCTAGGGACAGGGTTGGATCAGCCCCAGCATTTT	CASSYLGTGLDQPQHF
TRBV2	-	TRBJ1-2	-	TGTGCCAGCAGTGAACGGGGGGGGTCCTCTAACTATGGCTACACCTTC	CASSERGGSSNYGYTF
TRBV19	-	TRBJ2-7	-	TGTGCCAGTAGTATTGCACCGGCAGGGGCTATCCACGAGCAGTACTTC	CASSIAPAGAIHEQYF
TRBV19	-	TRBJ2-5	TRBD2	TGTGCCAGTAGTATAAGAGGAGCGGGAGCGGCAAAGACCCAGTACTTC	CASSIRGAGAAKTQYF
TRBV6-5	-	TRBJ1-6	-	TGTGCCAGCAGTTCCTTCCGAGATGGGGCAAATTCACCCCTCCACTTT	CASSSFRDGANSPLHF
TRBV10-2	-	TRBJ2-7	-	TGCGCCAGCAGTCCTACAGGGCCCCAATACGAGCAGTACTTC	CASSPTGPQYEQYF
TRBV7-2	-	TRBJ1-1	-	TGTGCCAGCAGCTTAGCGCTAACCCCGAACACTGAAGCTTTCTTT	CASSLALTPNTEAFF
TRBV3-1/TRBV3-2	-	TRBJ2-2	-	TGTGCCAGCAGCCAACTACTGAACACCGGGGAGCTGTTTTTT	CASSQLLNTGELFF
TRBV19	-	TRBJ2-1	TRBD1	TGTGCCAGTAGTAAATCCGGGACAGGAGACAATGAGCAGTTCTTC	CASSKSGTGDNEQFF
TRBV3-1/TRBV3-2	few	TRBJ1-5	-	TGTGCCAGCAGAATGGGGGGTAGCAATCAGCCCCAGCATTTT	CASRMGGSNQPQHF
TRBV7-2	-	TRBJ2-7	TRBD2	TGTGCCAGCAGCTGGGGGACTAGCGGGAGTAACTACGAGCAGTACTTC	CASSWGTSGSNYEQYF
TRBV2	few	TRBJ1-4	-	TGTGCCAGCATTGCCGGGGGGGCGTCTAATGAAAAACTGTTTTTT	CASIAGGASNEKLFF
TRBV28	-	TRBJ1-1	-	TGTGCCAGCAGACCTAGCAGGGGTGTTGAAGCTTTCTTT	CASRPSRGVEAFF
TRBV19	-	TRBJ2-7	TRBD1	TGCGGACAGGGGGTAAAACATTTCTCCTACGAGCAGTACTTC	CGQGVKHFSYEQYF
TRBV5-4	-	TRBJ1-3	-	TGTGCCAGCAGCTTGGAAGCTGGGGCGGACACCATATATTTT	CASSLEAGADTIYF
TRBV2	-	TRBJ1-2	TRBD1	TGTGCCAGCAGTTTTTCAATAGGACAGGGCTATGGCTACACCTTC	CASSFSIGQGYGYTF
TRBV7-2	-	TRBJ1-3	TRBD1	TGTGCCAGCAGTCACGGGACAGGGGTTGGAAACACCATATATTTT	CASSHGTGVGNTIYF
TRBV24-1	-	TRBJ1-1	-	TGTGCCACCAGTGATCCCCGACGGGGATCTGAAGCTTTCTTT	CATSDPRRGSEAFF
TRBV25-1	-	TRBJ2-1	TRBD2	TGTGCCAGCCGTAGGACTAGCTTGGACTACAATGAGCAGTTCTTC	CASRRTSLDYNEQFF
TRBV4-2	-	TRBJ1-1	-	TGTGCCAGCAGCCTCGACAGGTTCTACACTGAAGCTTTCTTT	CASSLDRFYTEAFF
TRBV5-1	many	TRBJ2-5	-	TGCGCCAGCAGCTTTTCTACAGTTCTAGAGACCCAGTACTTC	CASSFSTVLETQYF
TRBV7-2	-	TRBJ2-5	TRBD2	TGTGCCAGCAGCTTAAGAGGACTAGCGGGAGGGGGGTACCAAGAGACCCAGTACTTC	CASSLRGLAGGGYQETQYF
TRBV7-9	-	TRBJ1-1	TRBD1	TGTGCCAGCAGCGGTGGACAGGGGGGGAATACCAACACTGAAGCTTTCTTT	CASSGGQGGNTNTEAFF
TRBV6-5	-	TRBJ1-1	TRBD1	TGTGCCAGCGGACACAGGGGAGCTTTCTTT	CASGHRGAFF